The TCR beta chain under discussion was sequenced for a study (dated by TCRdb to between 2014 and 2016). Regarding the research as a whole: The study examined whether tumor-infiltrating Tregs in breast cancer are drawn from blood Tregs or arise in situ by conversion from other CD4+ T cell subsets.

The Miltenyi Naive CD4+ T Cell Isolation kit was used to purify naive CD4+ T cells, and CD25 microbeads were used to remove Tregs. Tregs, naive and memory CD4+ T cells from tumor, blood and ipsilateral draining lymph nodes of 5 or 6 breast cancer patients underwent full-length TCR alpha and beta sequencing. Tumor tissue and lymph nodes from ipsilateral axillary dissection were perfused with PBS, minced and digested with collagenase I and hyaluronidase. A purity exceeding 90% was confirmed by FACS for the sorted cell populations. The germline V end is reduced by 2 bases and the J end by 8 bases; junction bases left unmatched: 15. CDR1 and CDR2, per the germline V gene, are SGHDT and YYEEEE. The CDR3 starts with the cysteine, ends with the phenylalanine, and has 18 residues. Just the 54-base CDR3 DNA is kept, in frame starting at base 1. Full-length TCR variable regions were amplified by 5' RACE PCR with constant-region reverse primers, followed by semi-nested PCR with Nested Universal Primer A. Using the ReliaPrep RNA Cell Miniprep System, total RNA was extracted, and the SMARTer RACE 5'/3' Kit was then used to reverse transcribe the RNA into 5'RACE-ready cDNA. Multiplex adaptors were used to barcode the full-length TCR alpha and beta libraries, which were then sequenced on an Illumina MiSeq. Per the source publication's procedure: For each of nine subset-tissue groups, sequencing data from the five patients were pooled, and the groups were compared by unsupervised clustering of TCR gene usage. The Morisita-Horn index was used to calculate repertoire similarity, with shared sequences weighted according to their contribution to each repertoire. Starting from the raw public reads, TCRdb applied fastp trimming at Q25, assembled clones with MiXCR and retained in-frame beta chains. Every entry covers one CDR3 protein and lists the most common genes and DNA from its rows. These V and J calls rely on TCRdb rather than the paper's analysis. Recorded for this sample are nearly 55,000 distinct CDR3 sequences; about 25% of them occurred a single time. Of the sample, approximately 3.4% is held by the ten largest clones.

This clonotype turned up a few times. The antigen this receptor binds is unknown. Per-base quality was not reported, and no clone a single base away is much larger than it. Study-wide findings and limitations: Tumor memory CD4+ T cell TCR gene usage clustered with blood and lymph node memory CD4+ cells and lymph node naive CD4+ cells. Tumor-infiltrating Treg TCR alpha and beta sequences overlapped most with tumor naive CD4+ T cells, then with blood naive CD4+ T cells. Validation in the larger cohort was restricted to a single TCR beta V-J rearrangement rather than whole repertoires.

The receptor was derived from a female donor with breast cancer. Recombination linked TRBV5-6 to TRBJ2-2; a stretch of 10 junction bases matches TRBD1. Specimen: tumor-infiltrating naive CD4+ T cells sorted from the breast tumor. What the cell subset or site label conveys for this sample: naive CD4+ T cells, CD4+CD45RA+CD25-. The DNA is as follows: TGTGCCAGCAGCTTTATTCCTCGACAGGGGGCGATTTTAGGGGAGCTGTTTTTT. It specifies CASSFIPRQGAILGELFF.